The 3 T cell receptor beta chains below come from one sample, sequenced in a study of blood T cell repertoires in COVID-19. TCRdb's table, derived via immunoSEQ multiplex PCR, lists solely in-frame clones and lacks some. The repertoire holds 75,000 to 95,000 clones, with around 80% as singletons. Sequencing was carried out using peripheral blood. These receptors all stem from a man aged 55 to 70 with COVID-19, enrolled during active disease.

V gene TRBV5-5 combines with J gene TRBJ2-3; D unclear. V was pared by 4 bases and J by 5 bases, with 14 bases between. Germline V CDR1 and CDR2: SGHKS, YYEKEE (reference sequence). The CDR3 sequence is 14 residues long. The CDR3, as DNA: TGTGCCAGCAGCCGGAACCGACTCGGAGATACGCAGTATTTT. Translated: CASSRNRLGDTQYF.

V and J are TRBV11-2 and TRBJ2-1; 8 bases map to TRBD2. Unmatched junction bases numbered 16, after V lost 5 bases and J lost 4 bases. Germline CDR1 reads SGHAT; CDR2 reads FQNNGV. The CDR3 is 18 amino acids. CDR3 loop: CASSPSLRVAGPYNEQFF. CDR3 sequence (DNA): TGTGCCAGCAGCCCTAGCCTCCGGGTAGCGGGGCCTTACAATGAGCAGTTCTTC.

The chain links TRBV4-1 to TRBJ2-3; D gene uncertain. Trimming left V 2 bases short and J 4 bases short, with 16 bases between. Germline V gene sequence: CDR1 MGHRA, CDR2 YSYEKL. The CDR3 spans 16 residues. For the CDR3, the DNA is TGCGCCAGCAGCCAACCCTCACCACTGAGGCCAGATACGCAGTATTTT. It codes for CASSQPSPLRPDTQYF.